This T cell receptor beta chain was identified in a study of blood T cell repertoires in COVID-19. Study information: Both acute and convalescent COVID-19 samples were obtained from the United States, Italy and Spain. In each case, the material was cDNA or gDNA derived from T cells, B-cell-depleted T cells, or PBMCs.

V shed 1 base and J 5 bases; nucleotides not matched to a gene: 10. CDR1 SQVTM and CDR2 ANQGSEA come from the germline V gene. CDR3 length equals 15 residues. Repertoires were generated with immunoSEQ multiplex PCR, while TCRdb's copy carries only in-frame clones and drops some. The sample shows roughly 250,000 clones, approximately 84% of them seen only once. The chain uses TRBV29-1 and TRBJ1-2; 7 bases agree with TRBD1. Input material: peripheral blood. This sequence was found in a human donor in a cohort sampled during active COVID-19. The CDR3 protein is CSVEGQGPNPYGYTF. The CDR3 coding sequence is TGCAGCGTTGAAGGACAGGGCCCCAATCCTTATGGCTACACCTTC.